Listed below are T cell receptor beta chains from one sample, sequenced in a study of cytomegalovirus exposure and HLA in healthy donors. Data came from immunoSEQ multiplex PCR; TCRdb stores just in-frame clones and leaves some out. The sample contains roughly 230,000 clones, 80% to 95% of which appear only once. Specimen: PBMCs. Receptors originate from a woman in her twenties or thirties in good health and CMV-seronegative. Both conserved end residues are part of each CDR3. Fields, in order: V gene, clone size, J gene, D gene, CDR3 DNA, CDR3 protein. The D gene is left open where the match is weak. A clone size is listed for some rows: how often the clone was seen (once, few, many), or a class if it is expanded.

V gene: TRBV27; clone size: .; J gene: TRBJ2-3; D gene: TRBD2; CDR3 DNA: TGTGCCAGCAGCTCCGGGACTAGGGCCACAGATACGCAGTATTTT; CDR3 protein: CASSSGTRATDTQYF
V gene: TRBV18; clone size: .; J gene: TRBJ2-7; D gene: TRBD2; CDR3 DNA: TGTGCCAGCTCACCAGTCCTAGCGGGAGTGGGCGAGCAGTACTTC; CDR3 protein: CASSPVLAGVGEQYF
V gene: TRBV4-3; clone size: .; J gene: TRBJ1-5; D gene: .; CDR3 DNA: TGCGCCAGCAGCCTCGACCTACAGGAGGATCAGCCCCAGCATTTT; CDR3 protein: CASSLDLQEDQPQHF
V gene: TRBV7-8; clone size: .; J gene: TRBJ1-4; D gene: .; CDR3 DNA: TGTGCCAGCAGCGCTAACAACGAAAAACTGTTTTTT; CDR3 protein: CASSANNEKLFF
V gene: TRBV5-1; clone size: once; J gene: TRBJ2-7; D gene: .; CDR3 DNA: TGCGCCAGCCAGACAGGCTATGGGACCTACGAGCAGTACTTC; CDR3 protein: CASQTGYGTYEQYF
V gene: TRBV4-3; clone size: .; J gene: TRBJ1-2; D gene: .; CDR3 DNA: TGCGCCAGCAGCCCGGGAATGACTAACTATGGCTACACCTTC; CDR3 protein: CASSPGMTNYGYTF
V gene: TRBV15; clone size: once; J gene: TRBJ2-5; D gene: .; CDR3 DNA: TGTGCCACCAGCCCGGACTATGAGACCCAGTACTTC; CDR3 protein: CATSPDYETQYF
V gene: TRBV6-5; clone size: .; J gene: TRBJ1-2; D gene: .; CDR3 DNA: TGTGCCAGCAGTTACAGTTTAGGGTATGGCTACACCTTC; CDR3 protein: CASSYSLGYGYTF
V gene: TRBV6-6; clone size: .; J gene: TRBJ2-5; D gene: .; CDR3 DNA: TGTGCCAGCGGACAGTCTGAGACCCAGTACTTC; CDR3 protein: CASGQSETQYF
V gene: TRBV6-5; clone size: .; J gene: TRBJ2-1; D gene: TRBD2; CDR3 DNA: TGTGCCAGCACTCGACTAGCGGGAGCTTACAATGAGCAGTTCTTC; CDR3 protein: CASTRLAGAYNEQFF
V gene: TRBV7-2; clone size: .; J gene: TRBJ1-5; D gene: .; CDR3 DNA: TGTGCCAGCAGCTTAGTGAGGGCAAGCAATCAGCCCCAGCATTTT; CDR3 protein: CASSLVRASNQPQHF
V gene: TRBV28; clone size: .; J gene: TRBJ1-3; D gene: .; CDR3 DNA: TGTGCCAGCACCTTAACAGGCCTCTCTGGAAACACCATATATTTT; CDR3 protein: CASTLTGLSGNTIYF
V gene: TRBV20-1; clone size: .; J gene: TRBJ2-7; D gene: .; CDR3 DNA: TGCAGTGCTAGAGCCCTCTACGAGCAGTACTTC; CDR3 protein: CSARALYEQYF
V gene: TRBV7-8; clone size: .; J gene: TRBJ2-3; D gene: TRBD1; CDR3 DNA: TGTGCCAGCACGGGACAGGGCACCCCTACAGATACGCAGTATTTT; CDR3 protein: CASTGQGTPTDTQYF
V gene: TRBV5-6; clone size: .; J gene: TRBJ2-7; D gene: TRBD1; CDR3 DNA: TGTGCCAGCAGCTTCGGTCAGGGGGTCGAGCAGTACTTC; CDR3 protein: CASSFGQGVEQYF
V gene: TRBV11-3; clone size: .; J gene: TRBJ2-7; D gene: .; CDR3 DNA: TGTGCCAGCAGCAGGGGGGCAGGGCCCTACGAGCAGTACTTC; CDR3 protein: CASSRGAGPYEQYF
V gene: TRBV27; clone size: .; J gene: TRBJ2-6; D gene: TRBD2; CDR3 DNA: TGTGCCAGCAGTTTGGGAGGGCCGGGGACTGGGGCCAACGTCCTGACTTTC; CDR3 protein: CASSLGGPGTGANVLTF
V gene: TRBV9; clone size: .; J gene: TRBJ2-1; D gene: .; CDR3 DNA: TGTGCCAGCGGGGATGGCAATGAGCAGTTCTTC; CDR3 protein: CASGDGNEQFF
V gene: TRBV28; clone size: .; J gene: TRBJ2-2; D gene: .; CDR3 DNA: TGTGCCAGCAGTTTCGGAGGGGGCGCGCCCGGGGAGCTGTTTTTT; CDR3 protein: CASSFGGGAPGELFF
V gene: TRBV28; clone size: .; J gene: TRBJ2-3; D gene: .; CDR3 DNA: TGTGCCGGCGCTTTATCGGACACAGATACGCAGTATTTT; CDR3 protein: CAGALSDTDTQYF
V gene: TRBV25-1; clone size: .; J gene: TRBJ2-5; D gene: .; CDR3 DNA: TGTGCCAGCAGTCCGTGGGGGGCCCCAGGGACCCAGTACTTC; CDR3 protein: CASSPWGAPGTQYF
V gene: TRBV19; clone size: .; J gene: TRBJ2-7; D gene: .; CDR3 DNA: TGTGCCAGTAGTGCATCCAGGGGATCCAATGCCGAGCAGTACTTC; CDR3 protein: CASSASRGSNAEQYF